This T cell receptor (beta chain) was observed in a study of blood T cell repertoires in COVID-19. The CDR3 runs to 13 residues. V was trimmed by 1 base and J by 1 base, leaving 4 bases between them. Germline-derived CDR1 and CDR2 are SGHTA and FQGNSA. Sequencing was performed with immunoSEQ multiplex PCR; in TCRdb, only in-frame clones are kept and a portion is missing. The table has hundreds of thousands of clones, approximately 90% seen once. The sequence derives from a young woman who had recovered from COVID-19. The chain combines TRBV7-2 with TRBJ1-1; D is ambiguous. The sequencing sample was made of PBMCs or T cells enriched from blood (not recorded which). The CDR3 sequence is CASSLEQNTEAFF. CDR3 in DNA: TGTGCCAGCAGCTTAGAACAGAACACTGAAGCTTTCTTT.